The 5 T cell receptor beta chains below were found in one sample sequenced in a study of regulatory T cells in long-lasting Graves disease. HTBI primers from iRepertoire and Arm-PCR of CDR3 regions yielded the TCR beta libraries. TCRdb re-analysed the multiplex PCR reads in MiXCR, keeping a single row per CDR3 protein. The data hold over 350,000 distinct CDR3 sequences, with 14% observed a single time. Stated time point: newly diagnosed GD, antithyroid drugs for less than 3 months. PBMCs provided the RNA from which the TCR library was made. The data were also submitted as part of a second study, on T cells in Graves' hyperthyroidism and ophthalmopathy.

The source material was peripheral blood mononuclear cells (PBMCs), sampled at new diagnosis, from a patient treated with antithyroid drugs. Receptors originate from a woman aged 45-65 years with Graves disease.

This clonotype appeared a few times. The chain links TRBV10-3 to TRBJ2-7; tentative D call: TRBD1 (5 bases). This CDR3 is 14 amino acids long. V shed 6 bases and J shed 0 bases, with 12 bases lying between them. The germline V gene has CDR1 ENHRY and CDR2 SYGVKD. Here the CDR3 reads CAIRAPDTSYEQYF. In DNA form, the CDR3 reads TGTGCCATCAGAGCCCCGGACACCTCCTACGAGCAGTACTTC.

This clonotype was detected many times. The rearrangement joins TRBV6-1 to TRBJ1-5; unclear D gene. Looked up from germline, CDR1 is MNHNS and CDR2 is SASEGT. This CDR3 contains 16 residues. The V and J ends lost 3 bases and 3 bases respectively, with 15 bases between them. The CDR3 sequence: CASSEDMVGNNQPQHF. CDR3 DNA: TGTGCCAGCAGTGAGGATATGGTCGGAAACAATCAGCCCCAGCATTTT.

The gene calls are TRBV28 and TRBJ1-6; weak D call: TRBD1 (5 bases). Germline CDR1 reads MDHEN; CDR2 reads SYDVKM. Trimming left V 6 bases short and J 6 bases short, with 12 bases between. This CDR3 is 14 amino acids long. This chain's CDR3 is CASSPGSLNSPLHF. The CDR3 nucleotides are TGTGCCAGCAGCCCAGGGTCCCTTAATTCACCCCTCCACTTT.

The sample holds many counts of this clonotype. The chain links TRBV11-2 to TRBJ2-1, with 8 bases lining up with TRBD2. The V gene end was trimmed by 2 bases and the J gene end by 3 bases; junction bases not matched to a gene: 6. Germline CDR1 is SGHAT and CDR2 is FQNNGV. The CDR3 totals 16 residues. CDR3 bases: TGTGCCAGCAGCTTAACAGCGGGAGAAGTCTACAATGAGCAGTTCTTC. Translating gives CASSLTAGEVYNEQFF.

This clonotype was detected a few times. An end of the junction differs from the germline gene, which may be a read error. The chain joins TRBV5-1 to TRBJ2-7; 14 bases agree with TRBD2. Germline V gene lookup returns CDR1 SGHRS and CDR2 YFSETQ. The CDR3 sequence is 16 residues long. DNA for the CDR3: TGTGCCAGCAGCGGGACTAGCGGGAGTCCCCCCTACGAGCAGTACTTC. This sequence encodes CASSGTSGSPPYEQYF.